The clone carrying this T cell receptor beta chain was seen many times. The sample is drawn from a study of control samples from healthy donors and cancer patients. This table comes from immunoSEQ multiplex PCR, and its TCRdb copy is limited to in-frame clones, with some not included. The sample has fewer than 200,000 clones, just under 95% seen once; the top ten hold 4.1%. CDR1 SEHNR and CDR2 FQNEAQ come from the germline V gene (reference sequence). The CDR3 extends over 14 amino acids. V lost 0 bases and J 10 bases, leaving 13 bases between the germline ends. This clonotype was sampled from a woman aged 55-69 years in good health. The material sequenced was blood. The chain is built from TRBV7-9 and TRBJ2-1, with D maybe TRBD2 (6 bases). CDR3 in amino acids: CASSLAVTREEQFF. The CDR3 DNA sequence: TGTGCCAGCAGCTTAGCTGTTACCCGGGAGGAGCAGTTCTTC.